These T cell receptor beta chains were read from a single sample in a study of identical twins. TCRdb passed the 5' RACE reads through MiXCR, listing each CDR3 protein once. The data contain a few hundred thousand distinct CDR3 sequences, 9% to 10% of them singletons. The same specimen was also included in a second study, on yellow fever vaccine responses in identical twins.

Sequencing was carried out using PBMCs. Every receptor here comes from a woman aged 18-29 years in good health. CDR3s include the opening cysteine and the closing phenylalanine or tryptophan. The D gene is left open where the match is weak. Only some rows state a clone size, as once, few, many or a class for expanded clones.

D gene | clone size | J gene | V gene | CDR3 protein | CDR3 DNA
NA | once | TRBJ2-3 | TRBV5-6 | CASSPGISGSAQYF | TGTGCCAGCAGCCCCGGGATTAGCGGCAGCGCGCAGTATTTT
NA | NA | TRBJ2-3 | TRBV7-9 | CASSHETGNSADTQYF | TGTGCCAGCAGCCATGAGACTGGCAATAGCGCAGATACGCAGTATTTT
NA | few | TRBJ2-7 | TRBV28 | CASLGTPRGEQYF | TGTGCCAGCCTCGGGACGCCTAGAGGAGAGCAGTACTTC
TRBD1 | few | TRBJ1-6 | TRBV15 | CATSRQGADSPLHF | TGTGCCACCAGCAGACAGGGGGCAGATTCACCCCTCCACTTT
TRBD2 | NA | TRBJ2-7 | TRBV3-1 | CACTRTSGGAKPYEQYF | TGTGCCTGCACCCGGACTAGCGGGGGGGCCAAACCCTACGAGCAGTACTTC
TRBD2 | NA | TRBJ2-3 | TRBV29-1 | CSVPGTSDTDTQYF | TGCAGCGTTCCCGGGACTAGCGACACAGATACGCAGTATTTT
TRBD2 | few | TRBJ2-1 | TRBV4-3 | CASSLHLTSGNEQFF | TGCGCCAGCAGCCTACACTTGACTAGCGGGAATGAGCAGTTCTTC
NA | NA | TRBJ2-7 | TRBV20-1 | CSALARVINEQYF | TGCAGTGCCTTAGCGCGAGTGATCAACGAGCAGTACTTC
TRBD1 | NA | TRBJ1-1 | TRBV7-3 | CASSLSQGSTEAFF | TGTGCCAGCAGCCTATCACAGGGGAGCACTGAAGCTTTCTTT
NA | many | TRBJ2-5 | TRBV7-8 | CASSSPSFGETQYF | TGTGCCAGCAGCTCGCCTAGCTTCGGAGAGACCCAGTACTTC
NA | few | TRBJ1-2 | TRBV27 | CASSPTSGVYGYTF | TGTGCCAGCAGCCCCACTAGCGGGGTCTATGGCTACACCTTC
TRBD2 | NA | TRBJ2-2 | TRBV9 | CASSGLASTGELFF | TGTGCCAGCAGCGGACTAGCGAGTACCGGGGAGCTGTTTTTT
TRBD2 | NA | TRBJ2-5 | TRBV7-9 | CASTPTSGGTETQYF | TGTGCCAGCACCCCGACTAGCGGGGGGACGGAGACCCAGTACTTC
TRBD2 | NA | TRBJ2-3 | TRBV20-1 | CSAPSGGSRNTQYF | TGCAGTGCTCCCAGCGGGGGCTCTCGAAATACGCAGTATTTT
TRBD1 | many | TRBJ1-5 | TRBV24-1 | CATSDDRGNQPQHF | TGTGCCACCAGTGACGACAGGGGGAATCAGCCCCAGCATTTT
NA | few | TRBJ1-4 | TRBV10-3 | CAISEVVLEEKLFF | TGTGCCATCAGTGAGGTGGTGTTAGAGGAAAAACTGTTTTTT
TRBD2 | many | TRBJ2-1 | TRBV5-5 | CASRVIAGEQFF | TGTGCCAGCAGGGTAATAGCGGGAGAGCAGTTCTTC
NA | NA | TRBJ2-5 | TRBV7-9 | CASSPRVAGLETQYF | TGTGCCAGCAGCCCTCGGGTTGCGGGTTTAGAGACCCAGTACTTC
TRBD1 | few | TRBJ2-4 | TRBV7-2 | CASSPRQGRRNIQYF | TGTGCCAGCAGCCCCAGACAGGGAAGAAGAAACATTCAGTACTTC
NA | many | TRBJ2-5 | TRBV18 | CASSPRLEETQYF | TGTGCCAGCTCACCCCGACTAGAAGAGACCCAGTACTTC
NA | NA | TRBJ2-3 | TRBV7-2 | CASSFMDGTDTQYF | TGTGCCAGCAGCTTTATGGACGGCACAGATACGCAGTATTTT
NA | few | TRBJ2-5 | TRBV20-1 | CSATRTSQETQYF | TGCAGTGCTACCCGGACATCCCAAGAGACCCAGTACTTC
NA | few | TRBJ1-2 | TRBV9 | CASSGQGDGYTF | TGTGCCAGCAGCGGACAAGGGGACGGCTACACCTTC
NA | many | TRBJ2-1 | TRBV15 | CATSRSDTRHDNEQFF | TGTGCCACCAGCAGGTCGGACACCCGGCACGACAATGAGCAGTTCTTC
NA | few | TRBJ2-5 | TRBV5-4 | CASSLDREYETQYF | TGTGCCAGCAGCTTGGACAGGGAATACGAGACCCAGTACTTC
TRBD2 | many | TRBJ2-3 | TRBV7-2 | CASSTRTSGASTDTQYF | TGTGCCAGCAGCACCCGGACTAGCGGGGCTAGCACAGATACGCAGTATTTT
NA | few | TRBJ2-7 | TRBV7-6 | CASSFLPADYEQYF | TGTGCCAGCAGCTTTCTTCCGGCAGACTACGAGCAGTACTTC
NA | many | TRBJ2-7 | TRBV15 | CATSREDDREQYF | TGTGCCACCAGCAGAGAAGATGATCGCGAGCAGTACTTC
NA | few | TRBJ2-2 | TRBV18 | CASSPSPADTGELFF | TGTGCCAGCTCACCATCCCCCGCGGACACCGGGGAGCTGTTTTTT